Listed below are T cell receptor beta chains from one sample, sequenced in a study of CD8 T cell repertoires and HIV-1 epitope variants. This table comes from immunoSEQ multiplex PCR, and its TCRdb copy is limited to in-frame clones, with some not included. The profile covers over 90,000 clones, with roughly 80% appearing a single time and approximately 24% taken by the ten largest. The specimen sequenced was uncultured baseline CD8+ T cells from peripheral blood mononuclear cells (PBMCs). These receptors were obtained from a male donor with HIV. Both conserved end residues are part of each CDR3. D genes are given only for firm matches. Size tells how often a clone was seen (once, few, many) or the class of an expanded clone, and some rows leave it out.

D gene | J gene | clone size | V gene | CDR3 DNA | CDR3 protein
- | TRBJ1-1 | - | TRBV7-2 | TGTGCCAGCAGCGCCAAGGGGTATTTGATGAACACTGAAGCTTTCTTT | CASSAKGYLMNTEAFF
- | TRBJ2-1 | - | TRBV9 | TGTGCCAGCAGCGTACCCACAAACAATGAGCAGTTCTTC | CASSVPTNNEQFF
- | TRBJ1-6 | - | TRBV7-2 | TGTGCCAGCAGCTTAGCTGTGGGGTCCGTTCCGAATTCACCCCTCCACTTT | CASSLAVGSVPNSPLHF
TRBD1 | TRBJ2-7 | once | TRBV2 | TGTGCCAACCGGGACAGTGGGACCTACGAGCAGTACTTC | CANRDSGTYEQYF
TRBD2 | TRBJ2-5 | - | TRBV7-2 | TGTGCCAGCAGCCCTAGCGGGAGGGAGACCCAGTACTTC | CASSPSGRETQYF
TRBD1 | TRBJ1-4 | - | TRBV19 | TGTGCCAGCTCCCACTGGGGACAGAGAAATGAAAAACTGTTTTTT | CASSHWGQRNEKLFF
TRBD1 | TRBJ2-5 | once | TRBV7-6 | TGTGCCAGCAGCTTTACAGGGGGCCTCCAAGAGACCCAGTACTTC | CASSFTGGLQETQYF
TRBD2 | TRBJ2-5 | - | TRBV7-2 | TGTGCCAGCAGCTTACAACTCCTAGCGGGCCAAGAGACCCAGTACTTC | CASSLQLLAGQETQYF
TRBD2 | TRBJ2-3 | - | TRBV28 | TGTGCCAGCAGTGCTTTAACTAGCGGGGCACCTGTTGATACGCAGTATTTT | CASSALTSGAPVDTQYF
- | TRBJ2-3 | few | TRBV9 | TGTGCCAGCAGCGTAGTTGCTAGCGACGTTGCGCAGTATTTT | CASSVVASDVAQYF
TRBD1 | TRBJ2-2 | - | TRBV10-3 | TGTGCCATCAAACGACAGGGGAACACCGGGGAGCTGTTTTTT | CAIKRQGNTGELFF
- | TRBJ2-7 | - | TRBV19 | TGTGCCAGTAGTACAGCCGGGACATACAACTACGAGCAGTACTTC | CASSTAGTYNYEQYF
- | TRBJ2-1 | - | TRBV21-1 | TGTGCCAGCAGAAAAAGCGCGGTGGGTGAGCAGTTCTTC | CASRKSAVGEQFF
- | TRBJ2-3 | - | TRBV2 | TGTGCCACCTTCGGGGGTGATACGCAGTATTTT | CATFGGDTQYF